A single T cell receptor (beta chain) is shown here with its context. As yet, its antigen is unknown. These data come from a study of cytomegalovirus exposure and HLA in healthy donors. Primers included in the PCR were 60 Vbeta and 13 Jbeta primers. TCRdb's copy holds only in-frame clones and misses some; the assay was immunoSEQ multiplex PCR. Counted here are roughly 300,000 clones, 75% to 90% occurring once; the ten biggest clones make up around 4%. Study-level results: The study labeled 150 to 200 TCR beta chains cytomegalovirus-associated. HLA allele associations emerged for about 16,000 TCR beta sequences in a later analysis, at 0.05 false discovery rate. TRBV6-2, TRBV6-3 and other indistinguishable V segments were excluded. Among immune exposure information, only CMV serostatus was available.

This CDR3 spans 16 amino acids. The J segment lost 1 base and the V segment lost 0 bases, leaving 6 bases of the junction unmatched. Germline loops: CDR1 MDHEN, CDR2 SYDVKM. The TCR originated in a man aged 40-50 years in good health and CMV-seropositive. Material for sequencing was PBMCs. The chain employs TRBV28 and TRBJ2-7; 7 nucleotides align to TRBD1. In DNA form, the CDR3 reads TGTGCCAGCAGTTTATGGGGGACAGCTTTTTCCTACGAGCAGTACTTC. It yields the protein CASSLWGTAFSYEQYF.